Shown below are 10 T cell receptor beta chains from a single sample sequenced in a study of cytomegalovirus exposure and HLA in healthy donors. Vbeta (60) and Jbeta (13) primers were used in the PCR. The method was immunoSEQ multiplex PCR; TCRdb's version includes in-frame clones alone and lacks a portion of them. The repertoire has approximately 150,000 clones, roughly 89% of them found once; the top ten carry under 0.95%. Sequenced input: PBMCs. The receptor source for this set is a woman in her 30s in good health and CMV-seronegative.

V usage is TRBV6-5 and J usage is TRBJ2-5; D is undetermined. Between the trimmed V and J ends, which lost 7 bases and 0 bases, there was a span of 12 bases. This CDR3 has 14 amino acids. Germline V CDR1 and CDR2: MNHEY, SVGAGI. CDR3 loop: CASKVTENQETQYF. In nucleotides, the CDR3 is TGTGCCAGCAAAGTTACAGAGAACCAAGAGACCCAGTACTTC.

This clone was found a few times. The rearrangement links TRBV4-3 to TRBJ2-1, with D possibly being TRBD2 (6 bases). The germline V gene has CDR1 LGHNA and CDR2 YSLEER. Trimming took off 4 bases at V and 6 bases at J, with 13 bases between the two ends. CDR3 size: 14 residues. This CDR3 is CASSRLARVNEQFF. The CDR3 DNA is TGCGCCAGCAGCCGGCTAGCGAGGGTCAATGAGCAGTTCTTC.

The table lists this clone with a count of one. This sequence joins TRBV30 and TRBJ1-2, with D uncertain. The CDR3 sequence is 12 residues long. V dropped 2 bases and J dropped 4 bases, with 8 bases sitting between them. CDR1 is GTSNPN and CDR2 is SVGIG in the germline V gene (reference sequence). The CDR3 loop is CAWSLPLYGYTF. CDR3 nucleotides: TGTGCCTGGAGTCTTCCCCTCTATGGCTACACCTTC. The full variable domain, in which reference TRBV30 and TRBJ1-2 provide the parts outside the CDR3, is SQTIHQWPATLVQPVGSPLSLECTVEGTSNPNLYWYRQAAGRGLQLLFYSVGIGQISSEVPQNLSASRPQDRQFILSSKKLLLSDSGFYLCAWSLPLYGYTFGSGTRLTVV.

The CDR3: CASSLLTGNAEAFF. The CDR3 DNA reads TGTGCCAGCAGCTTATTAACGGGTAATGCTGAAGCTTTCTTT. The chain uses TRBV7-2 and TRBJ1-1; D ambiguous. This CDR3 comprises 14 residues. Germline V CDR1 and CDR2: SGHTA, FQGNSA. V lost 2 bases and J 6 bases, leaving 13 bases between the germline ends.

V gene TRBV5-4 combines with J gene TRBJ2-5, with 10 nucleotides matching TRBD2. Germline assignment: CDR1 SGHNT and CDR2 YYREEE (reference sequence). The CDR3 loop spans 15 amino acids. V lost 2 bases to trimming and J lost 5 bases; unmatched junction nucleotides: 6. As DNA, the CDR3 is TGTGCCAGCAGCTTAAGCGGGAGGGCCGGGGAGACCCAGTACTTC. Protein sequence: CASSLSGRAGETQYF.

Comments on this clone: One end of the junction fails to match germline, which may point to a read error. In the same sample, other DNA sequences code for this CDR3. The V call is TRBV9, the J call TRBJ2-1, with 9 bases lining up with TRBD2. The CDR3 has 16 amino acids. CDR1 is SGDLS and CDR2 is YYNGEE in the germline V gene. CDR3 DNA sequence: TGCGCCAGCAGCCCGGGTGCGGGGGGGCCCGTCAATGAGCAGTTCTTC. Encoded protein: CASSPGAGGPVNEQFF.

This chain links TRBV5-6 with TRBJ2-3; unclear D gene. V lost 3 bases to trimming and J lost 5 bases, with 16 bases between them. The CDR3 loop spans 15 amino acids. Germline V gene sequence: CDR1 SGHDT, CDR2 YYEEEE. CDR3 sequence reads: CASSSGVERQDTQYF. CDR3 coding DNA: TGTGCCAGCAGCTCCGGAGTGGAGCGCCAAGATACGCAGTATTTT. Complete variable domain (other parts from reference TRBV5-6 and TRBJ2-3): DAGVTQSPTHLIKTRGQQVTLRCSPKSGHDTVSWYQQALGQGPQFIFQYYEEEERQRGNFPDRFSGHQFPNYSSELNVNALLLGDSALYLCASSSGVERQDTQYFGPGTRLTVL.

The chain joins TRBV7-9 to TRBJ1-4, with 9 bases matching TRBD1. Germline assignment: CDR1 SEHNR and CDR2 FQNEAQ (reference sequence). This CDR3 region has 16 residues. The V segment lost 10 bases and the J segment 1 base; nucleotides outside the gene matches: 10. The CDR3 spells CATLRDRVLTNEKLFF. CDR3 DNA sequence: TGTGCCACCCTCCGGGACAGGGTTTTAACTAATGAAAAACTGTTTTTT.

The rearrangement uses TRBV6-6 and TRBJ1-3; the match to TRBD1 covers 9 bases. Germline V gives CDR1 MNHNY, CDR2 SVGAGI (reference sequence). J was trimmed by 7 bases and V by 10 bases; bases with no gene match: 17. This CDR3 is built from 16 residues. The CDR3 loop reads CATELARGQGTNTIYF. In DNA, the CDR3 is TGTGCCACCGAACTGGCTAGGGGACAGGGTACGAACACCATATATTTT.

CDR3 nucleotide sequence: TGTGCCAGCGGATACGGGGGACCGAAAAACATTCAGTACTTC. Translating gives CASGYGGPKNIQYF. The chain uses TRBV7-2 and TRBJ2-4, with a weak D call TRBD2 (6 bases). The germline CDR1 and CDR2 sequences are SGHTA and FQGNSA. This CDR3 is built from 14 residues. V gave up 8 bases and J gave up 4 bases, with 15 bases separating them. The variable domain in full, completed from reference TRBV7-2 and TRBJ2-4, reads GAGVSQSPSNKVTEKGKDVELRCDPISGHTALYWYRQSLGQGLEFLIYFQGNSAPDKSGLPSDRFSAERTGGSVSTLTIQRTQQEDSAVYLCASGYGGPKNIQYFGAGTRLSVL.